The rows below give T cell receptor beta chains drawn from one sample of a study of blood T cell repertoires in COVID-19. This table comes from immunoSEQ multiplex PCR, and its TCRdb copy is limited to in-frame clones, with some not included. Of 380,000 or so clones in the sample, 87% were seen once. The sample comprised PBMCs or T cells enriched from blood (not recorded which). The receptor set was obtained from a young man who had recovered from COVID-19. The CDR3 runs from the conserved cysteine through the conserved F or W. A D gene is named only where the DNA matches it firmly. Where a row states a size, it is once, few, many or the class of an expanded clone; other rows omit it.

>NA|TRBD2|TRBV10-3|TRBJ2-1
CAISGSGGYNEQFF
TGTGCCATCAGTGGGAGCGGGGGATACAATGAGCAGTTCTTC
>NA|NA|TRBV7-3|TRBJ2-3
CASSLTKGGDTQYF
TGTGCCAGCAGCCTTACGAAAGGGGGAGATACGCAGTATTTT
>NA|NA|TRBV7-2|TRBJ2-3
CASSLTSGTQYF
TGTGCCAGCAGCTTGACTTCCGGTACGCAGTATTTT
>NA|NA|TRBV4-1|TRBJ2-4
CASSQVGSYYTKNIQYF
TGCGCCAGCAGCCAAGTCGGGTCTTATTATACCAAAAACATTCAGTACTTC
>NA|NA|TRBV7-2|TRBJ2-5
CASSVWGTPQETQYF
TGTGCCAGCAGCGTTTGGGGGACACCTCAAGAGACCCAGTACTTC
>NA|NA|TRBV12-5|TRBJ2-1
CASGFSLQRVSSYNEQFF
TGTGCTAGTGGTTTCTCCTTGCAGCGGGTGAGCTCCTACAATGAGCAGTTCTTC
>NA|TRBD2|TRBV7-2|TRBJ2-3
CASSLGFTGGTDTQYF
TGTGCCAGCAGCTTAGGATTTACGGGGGGGACAGATACGCAGTATTTT
>NA|NA|TRBV7-9|TRBJ1-3
CASSPITGNTIYF
TGTGCCAGCAGCCCAATCACTGGAAACACCATATATTTT
>NA|NA|TRBV10-3|TRBJ2-4
CALPWAQGAKNIQYF
TGTGCCCTCCCCTGGGCCCAAGGAGCCAAAAACATTCAGTACTTC
>NA|TRBD1|TRBV19|TRBJ2-4
CASSMGQVGIQYF
TGTGCCAGTAGTATGGGACAGGTTGGCATTCAGTACTTC
>NA|TRBD1|TRBV2|TRBJ1-6
CASSEQGTGANSPLHF
TGTGCCAGCTCTGAACAGGGGACAGGGGCTAATTCACCCCTCCACTTT
>NA|TRBD1|TRBV24-1|TRBJ1-2
CATSDLGGRINYGYTF
TGTGCCACCAGTGATTTAGGGGGCAGGATAAACTATGGCTACACCTTC
>NA|NA|TRBV4-1|TRBJ1-2
CASSQVAGGYTF
TGCGCCAGCAGCCAAGTAGCTGGGGGCTACACCTTC
>NA|TRBD1|TRBV4-2|TRBJ2-2
CASSQESVGTGAAGELFF
TGTGCCAGCAGCCAAGAATCGGTGGGGACAGGGGCTGCCGGGGAGCTGTTTTTT
>once|NA|TRBV7-8|TRBJ1-5
CASSLYPRGSDSNQPQHF
TGTGCCAGCAGCTTATACCCTCGTGGGAGCGATAGCAATCAGCCCCAGCATTTT
>NA|NA|TRBV19|TRBJ1-2
CASSDSWLAGFGGYTF
TGTGCCAGTAGTGATAGTTGGCTTGCAGGCTTCGGAGGCTACACCTTC
>once|NA|TRBV7-3|TRBJ2-3
CASSPRRTSTDTQYF
TGTGCCAGCAGCCCCCGACGGACTAGCACAGATACGCAGTATTTT
>NA|NA|TRBV7-2|TRBJ1-2
CASSLLGADGYTF
TGTGCCAGCAGCTTACTGGGGGCAGATGGCTACACCTTC
>NA|TRBD1|TRBV6-1|TRBJ2-4
CASSEMQGAQNIQYF
TGTGCCAGCAGTGAAATGCAGGGGGCGCAGAACATTCAGTACTTC
>NA|NA|TRBV19|TRBJ1-2
CASTRQASNYGYTF
TGTGCCAGTACCCGACAAGCCTCGAACTATGGCTACACCTTC
>NA|NA|TRBV7-9|TRBJ1-2
CASSDQQGIQDGYTF
TGTGCCAGCAGCGACCAACAGGGTATTCAGGATGGCTACACCTTC
>NA|TRBD1|TRBV10-1|TRBJ2-7
CASSEGDRGRVYF
TGCGCCAGCAGTGAGGGGGACAGGGGGCGCGTCTACTTC
>NA|NA|TRBV10-2|TRBJ1-5
CASSEFPGVWDQPQHF
TGCGCCAGCAGTGAGTTTCCCGGGGTGTGGGATCAGCCCCAGCATTTT
>NA|TRBD1|TRBV12-3/TRBV12-4|TRBJ1-6
CASSLDRGEPLHF
TGTGCCAGCAGTTTAGACAGGGGTGAACCCCTCCACTTT
>NA|TRBD1|TRBV10-3|TRBJ2-1
CAIANRQGLAPNEQFF
TGTGCCATCGCCAACCGACAGGGCCTAGCCCCTAATGAGCAGTTCTTC
>NA|TRBD1|TRBV6-1|TRBJ2-5
CASSELRQGGGKTQYF
TGTGCCAGCAGTGAACTACGACAGGGGGGTGGAAAGACCCAGTACTTC
>NA|NA|TRBV6-5|TRBJ1-4
CASSSPGIVGEKLFF
TGTGCCAGCAGTTCCCCGGGTATTGTCGGTGAAAAACTGTTTTTT
>NA|NA|TRBV6-5|TRBJ2-7
CASSWTETYEQYF
TGTGCCAGCAGTTGGACAGAGACCTACGAGCAGTACTTC
>NA|TRBD1|TRBV19|TRBJ1-2
CASSPTGAAGGYTF
TGTGCCAGTAGTCCAACAGGGGCCGCCGGGGGCTACACCTTC
>NA|TRBD1|TRBV30|TRBJ1-6
CACNRQGSSPLHF
TGTGCCTGTAATCGACAGGGGAGTTCACCCCTCCACTTT
>NA|NA|TRBV4-1|TRBJ1-1
CASSQEALDTEAFF
TGCGCCAGCAGCCAAGAGGCCCTGGACACTGAAGCTTTCTTT
>NA|TRBD1|TRBV16|TRBJ2-7
CASRPGTGGSQYF
TGTGCCAGCAGACCCGGGACAGGGGGATCGCAGTACTTC
>NA|NA|TRBV9|TRBJ2-1
CASSVAWTSSNEQFF
TGTGCCAGCAGCGTAGCATGGACATCCTCCAATGAGCAGTTCTTC
>NA|TRBD1|TRBV4-1|TRBJ1-2
CASSQDLGTGDYGYTF
TGCGCCAGCAGCCAAGATCTCGGGACAGGGGACTATGGCTACACCTTC
>NA|NA|TRBV2|TRBJ1-4
CASSETGVDEKLFF
TGTGCCAGCAGTGAAACCGGGGTAGATGAAAAACTGTTTTTT
>NA|NA|TRBV10-2|TRBJ2-7
CASTKEEGRDEQYF
TGCGCCAGCACCAAGGAGGAAGGAAGGGACGAGCAGTACTTC
>NA|TRBD2|TRBV6-2/TRBV6-3|TRBJ2-1
CASSYSGLAGAYNEQFF
TGTGCCAGCAGTTACTCAGGACTAGCGGGGGCCTACAATGAGCAGTTCTTC
>NA|NA|TRBV10-3|TRBJ2-7
CAISEQAYEQYF
TGTGCCATCAGTGAGCAGGCCTACGAGCAGTACTTC
>NA|NA|TRBV7-9|TRBJ1-1
CASSFSGARKAFF
TGTGCCAGCAGCTTTTCAGGGGCCCGTAAAGCTTTCTTT
>NA|TRBD2|TRBV6-4|TRBJ2-3
CASSDRGSGGSDTQYF
TGTGCCAGCAGTGACCGTGGGAGCGGGGGCTCAGATACGCAGTATTTT
>NA|TRBD2|TRBV10-3|TRBJ2-7
CAVGTSIYEQYF
TGTGCCGTCGGGACTAGCATCTACGAGCAGTACTTC
>NA|NA|TRBV6-1|TRBJ1-1
CASSEVRERAFF
TGTGCCAGCAGTGAGGTCAGGGAAAGAGCTTTCTTT
>NA|NA|TRBV29-1|TRBJ1-2
CSVEGLDGYTF
TGCAGCGTTGAAGGTTTAGATGGCTACACCTTC
>NA|NA|TRBV5-4|TRBJ1-4
CASSLGQGREKLFF
TGTGCCAGCAGCTTGGGGCAGGGGCGAGAAAAACTGTTTTTT
>NA|NA|TRBV27|TRBJ2-6
CASSRLLGQTGSGANVLTF
TGTGCCAGCAGCCGTTTATTGGGGCAGACAGGTTCTGGGGCCAACGTCCTGACTTTC
>NA|NA|TRBV9|TRBJ1-6
CASSVGTVNSPLHF
TGTGCCAGCAGCGTAGGGACAGTAAATTCACCCCTCCACTTT
>NA|NA|TRBV5-8|TRBJ2-1
CASSPGLVNNEQFF
TGTGCCAGCAGCCCTGGACTCGTAAACAATGAGCAGTTCTTC
>few|NA|TRBV11-2|TRBJ2-3
CASSLGLTDTQYF
TGTGCCAGCAGCTTAGGACTCACAGATACGCAGTATTTT